Listed below are T cell receptor beta chains from one sample, sequenced in a study of cytomegalovirus exposure and HLA in healthy donors. Produced via immunoSEQ multiplex PCR; TCRdb's table is partial and in-frame only. The sample includes fewer than 200,000 clones, under 90% of them seen just once. The sequenced sample was PBMCs. The receptors shown here come from a man aged 30 to 45 in good health and CMV-seronegative. Both conserved end residues are part of each CDR3. The order of the fields is V gene, D gene, clone size, J gene, CDR3 DNA, CDR3 protein. The D gene is left open where the match is weak. Size is stated for part of the rows, as once, few or many counts, or as a class when the clone is expanded.

TRBV19	TRBD1	.	TRBJ2-2	TGTGCCAGTAGTACGGGACAGGGCTACACCGGGGAGCTGTTTTTT	CASSTGQGYTGELFF
TRBV6-5	.	few	TRBJ1-6	TGTGCCAGCAGTTACTCCGGACAGTCCTATTCACCCCTCCACTTT	CASSYSGQSYSPLHF
TRBV6-6	.	.	TRBJ1-5	TGTGCCAGCAGTTACGCAGGTTCCAATCAGCCCCAGCATTTT	CASSYAGSNQPQHF
TRBV5-6	TRBD1	.	TRBJ2-7	TGTGCCAGCAGCTTGTATGAGACAGGGGCCTACGAGCAGTACTTC	CASSLYETGAYEQYF
TRBV5-6	.	.	TRBJ2-5	TGTGCCAGCAGCTTAAATATCCAAGAGACCCAGTACTTC	CASSLNIQETQYF
TRBV11-3	.	.	TRBJ2-1	TGTGCCAGCAGCCCCCGGACGGGAAGCTCCTACAATGAGCAGTTCTTC	CASSPRTGSSYNEQFF
TRBV2	.	few	TRBJ1-5	TGTGCCAGCAGTGGATCCAGGGGCAGGGGTCAGCCCCAGCATTTT	CASSGSRGRGQPQHF
TRBV30	TRBD2	.	TRBJ2-2	TGTGCCTGGATGGCTAGCGGAAACACCGGGGAGCTGTTTTTT	CAWMASGNTGELFF
TRBV5-1	.	.	TRBJ1-2	TGCGCCAGCAGCTTGGAGCGAGACTATGGCTACACCTTC	CASSLERDYGYTF
TRBV11-1	TRBD1	.	TRBJ2-7	TGTGCCAGCATCATGGGACAGGGCTCCTACGAGCAGTACTTC	CASIMGQGSYEQYF
TRBV6-5	.	.	TRBJ2-1	TGTGCCAGCAGTTACTCGCTTTTTTCGGACTCGAATGAGCAGTTCTTC	CASSYSLFSDSNEQFF
TRBV7-2	.	.	TRBJ1-5	TGTGCCAGCACCGAACGTCAGGGGCTAGGCAATCAGCCCCAGCATTTT	CASTERQGLGNQPQHF
TRBV5-1	TRBD1	.	TRBJ1-5	TGCGCCAGCAGCTTGGGAGGGACAGTTAGCAATCAGCCCCAGCATTTT	CASSLGGTVSNQPQHF
TRBV27	TRBD1	few	TRBJ2-7	TGTGCCAGCTCCCGGGACAGGGTGTTCTACGAGCAGTACTTC	CASSRDRVFYEQYF
TRBV19	.	few	TRBJ1-1	TGTGCCAGTAGTATGAAGGGGACTGAAGCTTTCTTT	CASSMKGTEAFF
TRBV2	.	many	TRBJ1-1	TGTGCCAGCAGGGACGTCGGGGGTGACACTGAAGCTTTCTTT	CASRDVGGDTEAFF
TRBV18	TRBD2	.	TRBJ2-1	TGTGCCAGCTCTCCGACTAGCGGGGTAGGAAATGAGCAGTTCTTC	CASSPTSGVGNEQFF
TRBV4-2	TRBD2	.	TRBJ2-1	TGTGCCAGCAGCCAAGTACTAGCGGGAGTAGGTAATGAGCAGTTCTTC	CASSQVLAGVGNEQFF
TRBV2	TRBD1	few	TRBJ2-4	TGTGCCAGCAACCCGGGACAGGCCTATGAAAACATTCAGTACTTC	CASNPGQAYENIQYF
TRBV5-1	.	.	TRBJ1-2	TGCGCCAGCAGCTTCGAAGGGGCGCAGTATGGCTACACCTTC	CASSFEGAQYGYTF
TRBV28	TRBD1	.	TRBJ2-5	TGTGCCACCAACGACAGGGGAAAACAGACCCAGTACTTC	CATNDRGKQTQYF
TRBV27	TRBD2	.	TRBJ2-1	TGTGCCAGCAGGGTTCGGGGAGGGCTCTACAATGAGCAGTTCTTC	CASRVRGGLYNEQFF
TRBV7-6	.	.	TRBJ1-1	TGTGCCAGCAGCCTTCTTAATAATGAAGCTTTCTTT	CASSLLNNEAFF
TRBV30	TRBD2	few	TRBJ2-5	TGTGCCTGGAGTCTTGGACTAGCGGAGCAAGAGACCCAGTACTTC	CAWSLGLAEQETQYF
TRBV28	.	once	TRBJ2-1	TGTGCCAGCAGTTTGCCAGGCAGCTCCTACAATGAGCAGTTCTTC	CASSLPGSSYNEQFF
TRBV7-8	TRBD2	.	TRBJ2-2	TGTGCCAGCAGCTCAGCGGGAGTTTACACCGGGGAGCTGTTTTTT	CASSSAGVYTGELFF
TRBV6-5	.	.	TRBJ2-7	TGTGCCAGCAGTCGGGGTAACGAGCAGTACTTC	CASSRGNEQYF
TRBV7-6	TRBD1	.	TRBJ1-1	TGTGCCAGCAGCGTCGGCATAGGGGGCGGGTTCTCTGAAGCTTTCTTT	CASSVGIGGGFSEAFF
TRBV5-6	TRBD1	.	TRBJ2-7	TGTGCCAGCAGCTTGGCCCACCGGACAGGGAGGAACGAGCAGTACTTC	CASSLAHRTGRNEQYF
TRBV30	.	.	TRBJ1-1	TGTGCCTGGAGTATCGGAGGGAACACTGAAGCTTTCTTT	CAWSIGGNTEAFF
TRBV2	TRBD1	.	TRBJ2-5	TGTGCCAGCAGTGAAGCGCGGACAGGGGGCTTGGAGACCCAGTACTTC	CASSEARTGGLETQYF
TRBV11-3	.	few	TRBJ1-1	TGTGCCAGCAGCTTCCGTAAGAACACTGAAGCTTTCTTT	CASSFRKNTEAFF
TRBV27	TRBD2	.	TRBJ2-1	TGTGCCAGCAGTTTATCAGGTGTCGGGCTAGCGGGGGTTGATGAGCAGTTCTTC	CASSLSGVGLAGVDEQFF
TRBV9	.	.	TRBJ1-2	TGTGCCAGCAGCGTTGGTCAGGGCTATGGCTACACCTTC	CASSVGQGYGYTF
TRBV28	.	.	TRBJ1-2	TGTGCCAGCAGTTTTGTCGGGGACTATGGCTACACCTTC	CASSFVGDYGYTF
TRBV4-2	.	.	TRBJ2-5	TGTGCCAGCAGCCAAGATCTGGAGACCCAGTACTTC	CASSQDLETQYF
TRBV27	.	.	TRBJ1-3	TGTGCCAGCAGTTACACATGGGAGGCGGGAAACACCATATATTTT	CASSYTWEAGNTIYF
TRBV5-1	TRBD2	.	TRBJ2-7	TGCGCCAGCAGCTTAAATGCGGGAGGGCCCGGAAGCTCCTACGAGCAGTACTTC	CASSLNAGGPGSSYEQYF
TRBV27	TRBD1	.	TRBJ2-3	TGTGCCAGCACCGTAACAGGGGGCGCTGGGGGTACGCAGTATTTT	CASTVTGGAGGTQYF